This is a list of T cell receptor beta chains from one sample in a study of blood T cell repertoires in COVID-19. Profiled with immunoSEQ multiplex PCR; TCRdb holds only in-frame clones, not every one. The sample carries about 15,000 clones, about 91% recorded once. Material for sequencing was peripheral blood. Receptors originate from a human donor in a cohort sampled during active COVID-19. The CDR3 runs from the conserved cysteine through the conserved F or W. Fields, in order: D gene, J gene, clone size, CDR3 length, V gene, CDR3 DNA, CDR3 protein. A D gene is named only where the DNA matches it firmly. Size tells how often a clone was seen (once, few, many) or the class of an expanded clone, and some rows leave it out.

d_call: .
j_call: TRBJ2-5
clone_size: once
cdr3_length: 12
v_call: TRBV12-3/TRBV12-4
cdr3_nt: TGTGCCAGCAGTTTAGCCGAAGAGACCCAGTACTTC
cdr3_aa: CASSLAEETQYF

d_call: .
j_call: TRBJ2-7
clone_size: .
cdr3_length: 14
v_call: TRBV5-5
cdr3_nt: TGTGCCAGCAGCTCTACAGGGAGCTCCTACGAGCAGTACTTC
cdr3_aa: CASSSTGSSYEQYF

d_call: TRBD1
j_call: TRBJ2-7
clone_size: once
cdr3_length: 14
v_call: TRBV20-1
cdr3_nt: TGCAGTGCTAGTGGGGGACAGGGGAACCACGAGCAGTACTTC
cdr3_aa: CSASGGQGNHEQYF

d_call: TRBD1
j_call: TRBJ1-1
clone_size: .
cdr3_length: 16
v_call: TRBV19
cdr3_nt: TGTGCCAGTAGTGGTCGGACAGGGGATCGGAATACTGAAGCTTTCTTT
cdr3_aa: CASSGRTGDRNTEAFF

d_call: .
j_call: TRBJ2-5
clone_size: .
cdr3_length: 14
v_call: TRBV5-4
cdr3_nt: TGTGCCAGCAGCTTGGACCTAACTCTGGAGACCCAGTACTTC
cdr3_aa: CASSLDLTLETQYF

d_call: .
j_call: TRBJ2-3
clone_size: .
cdr3_length: 16
v_call: TRBV7-9
cdr3_nt: TGTGCCAGCAGCTTAGATTTGTTAGCTAGCACAGATACGCAGTATTTT
cdr3_aa: CASSLDLLASTDTQYF

d_call: TRBD2
j_call: TRBJ2-3
clone_size: .
cdr3_length: 17
v_call: TRBV24-1
cdr3_nt: TGTGCCACCAGTGGCCCTATTAGCGGGAGTTCTCCAGATACGCAGTATTTT
cdr3_aa: CATSGPISGSSPDTQYF

d_call: TRBD1
j_call: TRBJ1-5
clone_size: .
cdr3_length: 16
v_call: TRBV6-2/TRBV6-3
cdr3_nt: TGTGCCAGCAGTTACTTGAAGACAGGGAGCAATCAGCCCCAGCATTTT
cdr3_aa: CASSYLKTGSNQPQHF

d_call: TRBD2
j_call: TRBJ2-3
clone_size: few
cdr3_length: 15
v_call: TRBV4-2
cdr3_nt: TGTGCCAGCAGCCAAGCAGCGGGCGGGGGAGATACGCAGTATTTT
cdr3_aa: CASSQAAGGGDTQYF

d_call: .
j_call: TRBJ1-5
clone_size: .
cdr3_length: 15
v_call: TRBV5-1
cdr3_nt: TGCGCCAGCAGCCGGTCTCCCGGGGGCAATCAGCCCCAGCATTTT
cdr3_aa: CASSRSPGGNQPQHF

d_call: .
j_call: TRBJ1-2
clone_size: .
cdr3_length: 11
v_call: TRBV19
cdr3_nt: TGTGCCAGTGAAGGGGCTGTTGGCTACACCTTC
cdr3_aa: CASEGAVGYTF

d_call: TRBD2
j_call: TRBJ2-1
clone_size: .
cdr3_length: 13
v_call: TRBV11-3
cdr3_nt: TGTGCCAGCAGCTTAGAAAGACTAGCGGAGCAGTTCTTC
cdr3_aa: CASSLERLAEQFF

d_call: .
j_call: TRBJ1-6
clone_size: .
cdr3_length: 11
v_call: TRBV20-1
cdr3_nt: TGCAGTGCTAGCAGGGGTTTAGCCCTCCACTTT
cdr3_aa: CSASRGLALHF

d_call: .
j_call: TRBJ1-2
clone_size: .
cdr3_length: 13
v_call: TRBV6-6
cdr3_nt: TGTGCCAGCACCCTGGGCCTTTGGGATGGCTACACCTTC
cdr3_aa: CASTLGLWDGYTF

d_call: .
j_call: TRBJ2-3
clone_size: .
cdr3_length: 16
v_call: TRBV9
cdr3_nt: TGTGCCAGCAGCGTAGGTTATAGCCATGGAACAGATACGCAGTATTTT
cdr3_aa: CASSVGYSHGTDTQYF

d_call: TRBD1
j_call: TRBJ1-4
clone_size: .
cdr3_length: 14
v_call: TRBV6-1
cdr3_nt: TGTGCCAGCAGTGAAAGCAGGGGGAATGAAAAACTGTTTTTT
cdr3_aa: CASSESRGNEKLFF

d_call: .
j_call: TRBJ1-1
clone_size: .
cdr3_length: 13
v_call: TRBV9
cdr3_nt: TGTGCCAGCAGCGTACAGGGTAGCACTGAAGCTTTCTTT
cdr3_aa: CASSVQGSTEAFF

d_call: TRBD1
j_call: TRBJ2-2
clone_size: .
cdr3_length: 14
v_call: TRBV2
cdr3_nt: TGTGCCAGCAGGGGACAGGGGAACACCGGGGAGCTGTTTTTT
cdr3_aa: CASRGQGNTGELFF

d_call: .
j_call: TRBJ1-3
clone_size: .
cdr3_length: 16
v_call: TRBV4-1
cdr3_nt: TGCGCCAGCAGCCAAGGGGCTGGCAGCTCTGGAAACACCATATATTTT
cdr3_aa: CASSQGAGSSGNTIYF

d_call: .
j_call: TRBJ2-7
clone_size: .
cdr3_length: 14
v_call: TRBV9
cdr3_nt: TGTGCCAGCAGCGTCTCCAGCGGATCCTACGAGCAGTACTTC
cdr3_aa: CASSVSSGSYEQYF

d_call: TRBD1
j_call: TRBJ2-3
clone_size: .
cdr3_length: 15
v_call: TRBV7-8
cdr3_nt: TGTGCCAGCAGCAAGGGACAGGGGAGGGCAGATACGCAGTATTTT
cdr3_aa: CASSKGQGRADTQYF

d_call: .
j_call: TRBJ1-6
clone_size: .
cdr3_length: 16
v_call: TRBV5-1
cdr3_nt: TGCGCCAGCAGCGATACGGGGGGGAACAGGGCGACACCCCTCCACTTT
cdr3_aa: CASSDTGGNRATPLHF

d_call: .
j_call: TRBJ2-2
clone_size: .
cdr3_length: 16
v_call: TRBV28
cdr3_nt: TGTGCCAGCAGTTTACCCCCCCCTAGTACTCCCGGGGAGCTGTTTTTT
cdr3_aa: CASSLPPPSTPGELFF

d_call: .
j_call: TRBJ1-4
clone_size: .
cdr3_length: 13
v_call: TRBV5-5
cdr3_nt: TGTGCCAGCAGCTCGGGGCGGGGAGAAAAACTGTTTTTT
cdr3_aa: CASSSGRGEKLFF

d_call: .
j_call: TRBJ1-4
clone_size: once
cdr3_length: 16
v_call: TRBV30
cdr3_nt: TGTGCCTGCCCGCCTGTCGGGGGGCGAGGTAATGAAAAACTGTTTTTT
cdr3_aa: CACPPVGGRGNEKLFF

d_call: .
j_call: TRBJ2-4
clone_size: .
cdr3_length: 15
v_call: TRBV25-1
cdr3_nt: TGTGCCAGCAGTGAAGGGGAAGGACACAAAAACATTCAGTACTTC
cdr3_aa: CASSEGEGHKNIQYF

d_call: .
j_call: TRBJ1-4
clone_size: once
cdr3_length: 13
v_call: TRBV18
cdr3_nt: TGTGCCAGCTCACCCCGGGAGTGGGAAAAACTGTTTTTT
cdr3_aa: CASSPREWEKLFF

d_call: .
j_call: TRBJ1-4
clone_size: few
cdr3_length: 16
v_call: TRBV12-1
cdr3_nt: TGTGCCAGCAGCTGCAAGCCACAAGGGAGTAATGAAAAACTGTTTTTT
cdr3_aa: CASSCKPQGSNEKLFF

d_call: TRBD1
j_call: TRBJ2-1
clone_size: .
cdr3_length: 15
v_call: TRBV18
cdr3_nt: TGTGCCAGCTCACCAAGACAGGGGTACTACAATGAGCAGTTCTTC
cdr3_aa: CASSPRQGYYNEQFF

d_call: TRBD2
j_call: TRBJ2-1
clone_size: .
cdr3_length: 17
v_call: TRBV27
cdr3_nt: TGTGCCAGCACCCGCCTAGTACTAGCGGGAGCTGGCAATGAGCAGTTCTTC
cdr3_aa: CASTRLVLAGAGNEQFF

d_call: .
j_call: TRBJ1-2
clone_size: .
cdr3_length: 13
v_call: TRBV29-1
cdr3_nt: TGCAGCGTTCGGGGGGATGGAAACTATGGCTACACCTTC
cdr3_aa: CSVRGDGNYGYTF

d_call: .
j_call: TRBJ2-6
clone_size: .
cdr3_length: 16
v_call: TRBV2
cdr3_nt: TGTGCCAGCAGTGCCCCGGCGGGCTCTGGGGCCAACGTCCTGACTTTC
cdr3_aa: CASSAPAGSGANVLTF

d_call: TRBD2
j_call: TRBJ2-1
clone_size: once
cdr3_length: 13
v_call: TRBV7-8
cdr3_nt: TGTGCCAGCAGCTTAGCGGGAGCGGGAGGGCAGTTCTTC
cdr3_aa: CASSLAGAGGQFF

d_call: TRBD2
j_call: TRBJ2-3
clone_size: .
cdr3_length: 17
v_call: TRBV27
cdr3_nt: TGTGCCAGCAGCCCCCTGTGGATTAGCGGGAGACCAGATACGCAGTATTTT
cdr3_aa: CASSPLWISGRPDTQYF

d_call: .
j_call: TRBJ1-2
clone_size: .
cdr3_length: 13
v_call: TRBV6-6
cdr3_nt: TGTGCCAGCAGTTACGAGAGGAACTATGGCTACACCTTC
cdr3_aa: CASSYERNYGYTF

d_call: .
j_call: TRBJ2-3
clone_size: .
cdr3_length: 19
v_call: TRBV7-6
cdr3_nt: TGTGCCAGCAGCGGCGGCGGGGACTCCGAAATGAGGGGCACAGATACGCAGTATTTT
cdr3_aa: CASSGGGDSEMRGTDTQYF

d_call: TRBD1
j_call: TRBJ2-1
clone_size: few
cdr3_length: 14
v_call: TRBV28
cdr3_nt: TGTGCCAGCAGTTTCAGGCAGGGGGCAAATGAGCAGTTCTTC
cdr3_aa: CASSFRQGANEQFF

d_call: .
j_call: TRBJ2-1
clone_size: medium-sized
cdr3_length: 12
v_call: TRBV7-3
cdr3_nt: TGTGCCAGCAGCGACGGAGGGAATGAGCAGTTCTTC
cdr3_aa: CASSDGGNEQFF

d_call: .
j_call: TRBJ2-7
clone_size: .
cdr3_length: 15
v_call: TRBV5-4
cdr3_nt: TGTGCCAGCAGCCCTTATAGCGGCTTGGGGCACGAGCAGTACTTC
cdr3_aa: CASSPYSGLGHEQYF

d_call: TRBD1
j_call: TRBJ1-6
clone_size: .
cdr3_length: 15
v_call: TRBV3-1/TRBV3-2
cdr3_nt: TGTGCCAGCAACAGACAGGGATTGCGTAATTCACCCCTCCACTTT
cdr3_aa: CASNRQGLRNSPLHF

d_call: TRBD1
j_call: TRBJ1-5
clone_size: few
cdr3_length: 13
v_call: TRBV12-3/TRBV12-4
cdr3_nt: TGTGCCAGCAGTTTGGGACAGTATCAGCCCCAGCATTTT
cdr3_aa: CASSLGQYQPQHF

d_call: .
j_call: TRBJ2-7
clone_size: .
cdr3_length: 12
v_call: TRBV12-3/TRBV12-4
cdr3_nt: TGTGCCAGCAGTTTTGGCGGTTACGAGCAGTACTTC
cdr3_aa: CASSFGGYEQYF